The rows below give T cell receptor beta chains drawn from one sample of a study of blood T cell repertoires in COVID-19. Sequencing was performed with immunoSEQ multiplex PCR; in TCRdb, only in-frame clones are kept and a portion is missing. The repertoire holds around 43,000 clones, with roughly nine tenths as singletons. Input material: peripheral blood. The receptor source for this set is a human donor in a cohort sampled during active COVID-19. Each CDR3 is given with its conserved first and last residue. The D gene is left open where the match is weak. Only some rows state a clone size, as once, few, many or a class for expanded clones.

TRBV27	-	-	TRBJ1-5	TGTGCCAGCAGTTCGGGACTGGGGAATCAGCCCCAGCATTTT	CASSSGLGNQPQHF
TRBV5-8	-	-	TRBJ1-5	TGTGCCAGCAGCCGGGGTAGCAATCAGCCCCAGCATTTT	CASSRGSNQPQHF
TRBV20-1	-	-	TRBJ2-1	TGCAGTGCTGCACAGGGTGAGCAGTTCTTC	CSAAQGEQFF
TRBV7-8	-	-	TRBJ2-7	TGTGCCAGCAGCTTAGCCGAAGGGAGACGGCTCCGTATGGCTTACGAGCAGTACTTC	CASSLAEGRRLRMAYEQYF
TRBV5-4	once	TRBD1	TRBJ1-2	TGTGCCAGCAGTTTACCGGGACAGGGGGAGAACACCTTC	CASSLPGQGENTF
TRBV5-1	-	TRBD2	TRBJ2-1	TGCGCCAGCAGCTTGGCCGAGGGACTAGCGGTTGGGCAGTTCTTC	CASSLAEGLAVGQFF
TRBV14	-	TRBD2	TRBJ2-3	TGTGCCAGCAGCCTCCGTAAGGCGGGAGGCATATTGGATACGCAGTATTTT	CASSLRKAGGILDTQYF
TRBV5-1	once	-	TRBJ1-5	TGCGCCAGCAGCTTGATCCCAAGTCAGGGGAAACTCAATCAGCCCCAGCATTTT	CASSLIPSQGKLNQPQHF
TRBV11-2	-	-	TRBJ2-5	TGTGCCAGCAGGGTGGAGTACCAAGAGACCCAGTACTTC	CASRVEYQETQYF
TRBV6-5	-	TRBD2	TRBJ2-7	TGTGCCAGCACCCCTAGCGGGAGCGGGGCCTACGAGCAGTACTTC	CASTPSGSGAYEQYF
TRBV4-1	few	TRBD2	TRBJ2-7	TGCGCCAGCAGCCCCACCCCGACTAGCAACTACGAGCAGTACTTC	CASSPTPTSNYEQYF
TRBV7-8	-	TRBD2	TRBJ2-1	TGTGCCAGCAGCAGGCCTAGCGGGGGGGCCTACAATGAGCAGTTCTTC	CASSRPSGGAYNEQFF
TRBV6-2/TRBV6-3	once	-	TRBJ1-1	TGTGCCAGCAGTTACAAGACAGCGAACACTGAAGCTTTCTTT	CASSYKTANTEAFF
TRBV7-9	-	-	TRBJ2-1	TGTGCCAGCAGCTTACCCCTCCTCTATGAGCAGTTCTTC	CASSLPLLYEQFF
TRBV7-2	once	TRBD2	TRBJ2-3	TGTGCCAGCAGCATGTTTCCGAGCGGGAGTGGCACAGATACGCAGTATTTT	CASSMFPSGSGTDTQYF
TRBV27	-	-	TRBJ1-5	TGTGCCAGCAGTGCCTTCGACAGTTATAGCAATCAGCCCCAGCATTTT	CASSAFDSYSNQPQHF
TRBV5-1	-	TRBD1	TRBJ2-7	TGCGCCAGCACCTTGACAGGGACCTTCTACGAGCAGTACTTC	CASTLTGTFYEQYF
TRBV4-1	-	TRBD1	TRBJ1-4	TGCGCCAGCAGCCAAGACGGGACAGCTCATGAAAAACTGTTTTTT	CASSQDGTAHEKLFF
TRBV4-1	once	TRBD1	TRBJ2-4	TGCGCCAGCAGACGGCTGGACAGGGAGGTCGAAGACATTCAGTACTTC	CASRRLDREVEDIQYF
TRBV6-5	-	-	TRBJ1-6	TGTGCCAGCACCTCCTTCGGGGAGCATAATTCACCCCTCCACTTT	CASTSFGEHNSPLHF
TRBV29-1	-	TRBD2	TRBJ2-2	TGCAGCGTTGAGACGGGAGGCACCGGGGAGCTGTTTTTT	CSVETGGTGELFF
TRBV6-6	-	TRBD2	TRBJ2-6	TGTGCCAGCAGTCCTACTAGCGGGGGAGTCTCTGGGGCCAACGTCCTGACTTTC	CASSPTSGGVSGANVLTF
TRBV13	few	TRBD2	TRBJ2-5	TGTGCCAGCAGCGAGCTCGGACTAGCGGGGGAAGAGACCCAGTACTTC	CASSELGLAGEETQYF
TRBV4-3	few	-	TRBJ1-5	TGCGCCAGCAGCCGCTGGCCCCCTTCCCAGCATTTT	CASSRWPPSQHF
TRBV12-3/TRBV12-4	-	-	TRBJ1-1	TGTGCCAGCAGTCCGGTACTGGCGGTGGGAGCTTTCTTT	CASSPVLAVGAFF
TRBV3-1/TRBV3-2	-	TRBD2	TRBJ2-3	TGTGCCAGCAGCCAAGAAGGAATAGCGGGGGGGCTAACAGATACGCAGTATTTT	CASSQEGIAGGLTDTQYF
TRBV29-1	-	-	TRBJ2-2	TGCAGCGTTGCGTGGGGCCACACCGGGGAGCTGTTTTTT	CSVAWGHTGELFF
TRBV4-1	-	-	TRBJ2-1	TGCGCCAGCAGGGCGGGGTTGGGGAGCTCCTACAATGAGCAGTTCTTC	CASRAGLGSSYNEQFF
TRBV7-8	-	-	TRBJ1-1	TGTGCCAGCTTGGGGCAGAACACTGAAGCTTTCTTT	CASLGQNTEAFF
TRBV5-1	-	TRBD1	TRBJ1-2	TGCGCCAGCAATAAGGGACAGAACGATGGCTACACCTTC	CASNKGQNDGYTF
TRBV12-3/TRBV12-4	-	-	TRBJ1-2	TGTGCCAGCAGGGTGGAACGGGGGGGTGGCTACACCTTC	CASRVERGGGYTF
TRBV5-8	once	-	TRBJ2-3	TGTGCCAGCAGCTTGGTCTCGAGCGGAGATACGCAGTATTTT	CASSLVSSGDTQYF
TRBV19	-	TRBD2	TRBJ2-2	TGTGCCAGTAGTATAGGGGAGGGGACCGGGGAGCTGTTTTTT	CASSIGEGTGELFF
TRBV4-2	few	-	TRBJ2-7	TGTGCCAGCAGCCAAGGGTCCAAGAGTAACGAGCAGTACTTC	CASSQGSKSNEQYF
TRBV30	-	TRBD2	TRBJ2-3	TGTGCCTGGAGTGTAGGTGCGGGGGGGCCCGATACGCAGTATTTT	CAWSVGAGGPDTQYF
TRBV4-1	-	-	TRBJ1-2	TGCGCCAGCAGCCAAAATATGGGGGCTGTGAACTATGGCTACACCTTC	CASSQNMGAVNYGYTF
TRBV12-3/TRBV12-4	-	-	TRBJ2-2	TGTGCCAGCAGTTTAGGAGGGTACGGGGAGCTGTTTTTT	CASSLGGYGELFF
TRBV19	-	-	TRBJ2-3	TGTGCCAGTAGTATAGTAACGGGAGTGGGGACAGATACGCAGTATTTT	CASSIVTGVGTDTQYF
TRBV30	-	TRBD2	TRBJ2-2	TGTGCCTGGGGCCAGCGGGGAAACACCGGGGAGCTGTTTTTT	CAWGQRGNTGELFF
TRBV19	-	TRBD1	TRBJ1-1	TGTGCCAGTACCTCCGGGACAGTGAACACTGAAGCTTTCTTT	CASTSGTVNTEAFF
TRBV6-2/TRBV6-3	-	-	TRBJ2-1	TGTGCCAGCAGTCCCGGGAGAAACAATGAGCAGTTCTTC	CASSPGRNNEQFF
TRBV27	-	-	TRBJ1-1	TGTGCCAGCAGTTTTGTAAGCGGGGGCAACACTGAAGCTTTCTTT	CASSFVSGGNTEAFF
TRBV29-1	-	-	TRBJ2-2	TGCAGCGTATTCCTCAAACCGGGGACCGGGGAGCTGTTTTTT	CSVFLKPGTGELFF
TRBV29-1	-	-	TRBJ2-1	TGCAGCGGGCAGCGGCGCGGCCCCTACAATGAGCAGTTCTTC	CSGQRRGPYNEQFF
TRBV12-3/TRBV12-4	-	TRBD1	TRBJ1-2	TGTGCCAGCAGTTTAACCGACAGGGTTGGCTACACCTTC	CASSLTDRVGYTF
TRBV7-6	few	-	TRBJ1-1	TGTGCCAGCAGCTTATCAGGGAACACTGAAGCTTTCTTT	CASSLSGNTEAFF
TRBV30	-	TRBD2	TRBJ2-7	TGTGCCTGGAGTCCCGGCGGTAGCGGGTCGCACGAGCAGTACTTC	CAWSPGGSGSHEQYF
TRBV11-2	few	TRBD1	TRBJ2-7	TGTGCCAGCAGCCCAGAACAGGGGGCATACGAGCAGTACTTC	CASSPEQGAYEQYF
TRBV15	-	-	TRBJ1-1	TGTGCCACCAGTCCAGGCGGGCGGGAAGAGAACACTGAAGCTTTCTTT	CATSPGGREENTEAFF
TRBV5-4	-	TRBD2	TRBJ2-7	TGTGCCAGCAGTCGAATAGGGGGACTAGGAGTCTACGAGCAGTACTTC	CASSRIGGLGVYEQYF
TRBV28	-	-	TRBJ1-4	TGTGCCAGCAGCCGCAGGGTTCATTGGGCAACTAATGAAAAACTGTTTTTT	CASSRRVHWATNEKLFF
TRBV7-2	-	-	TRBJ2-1	TGTGCCAGCAGCTTAGGGCAGGGCACCAACAATGAGCAGTTCTTC	CASSLGQGTNNEQFF
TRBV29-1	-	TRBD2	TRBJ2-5	TGCAGCGTTGGGTGGGCGGGGGGAGAGACCCAGTACTTC	CSVGWAGGETQYF
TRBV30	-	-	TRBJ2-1	TGTGCCTGGAGTATCAACTCCTACAATGAGCAGTTCTTC	CAWSINSYNEQFF
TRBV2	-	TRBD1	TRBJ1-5	TGTGCCAGCAGTCAAGGGGGACAGGTCTCGATCATACAACATTTT	CASSQGGQVSIIQHF
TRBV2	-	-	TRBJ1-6	TGTGCCAGCAGTGCCGCGGGGGGGGCACAGCGTTCACCCCTCCACTTT	CASSAAGGAQRSPLHF
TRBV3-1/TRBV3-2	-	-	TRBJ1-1	TGTGCCAGCAGCCAAGATCCCAATCTGAACACTGAAGCTTTCTTT	CASSQDPNLNTEAFF